Below are 17 T cell receptor beta chains sequenced from a single sample in a study of blood T cells in healthy people across ages. For the second PCR, which ran for roughly 6 to 12 cycles, a sample-barcoded 5' primer and a J-beta primer mix were used. TCRdb called the 5' RACE reads again in MiXCR, with one record for every CDR3 protein. The sample records over a million distinct CDR3 sequences, around 45% being singletons. Sequenced input: blood. These receptors came from a woman aged 60-75 years in good health.

The chain uses TRBV20-1 and TRBJ2-5; no clear D gene. Germline values: CDR1 DFQATT, CDR2 SNEGSKA (reference sequence). Deletions cut 6 bases from V and 7 bases from J, with 9 bases between. The CDR3 length is 10 residues. CDR3 loop: CSALLGTQYF. CDR3 DNA: TGCAGTGCCTTACTTGGGACCCAGTACTTC.

Only a few counts were recorded for this clonotype. The rearrangement uses TRBV20-1 and TRBJ2-5; D is perhaps TRBD2 (5 bases). CDR1 and CDR2 from the germline V gene are DFQATT and SNEGSKA (reference sequence). The CDR3 covers 15 residues. The germline V and J ends were trimmed by 3 bases and 1 base, with 15 bases remaining between them. DNA for the CDR3: TGCAGTGCTAGTAAAGCAAGCGGATCCCAAGAGACCCAGTACTTC. It is translated as CSASKASGSQETQYF.

A few counts support this clonotype. CDR3 protein: CASSQSLLGANEQFF. CDR3 in DNA: TGTGCCAGCAGCCAATCTCTACTAGGGGCCAATGAGCAGTTCTTC. The V gene is TRBV3-1, the J gene TRBJ2-1, with D possibly called TRBD1 or TRBD2 (5 bases each). V was shortened by 2 bases and J by 6 bases, with 14 bases between the two germline ends. The germline gives CDR1 LGHDT, CDR2 YNNKEL (reference sequence). This CDR3 has 15 residues.

This clonotype turned up a few times. V usage is TRBV6-1 and J usage is TRBJ1-2; tentative D call: TRBD1 (6 bases). CDR1 and CDR2 (germline): MNHNS, SASEGT. The CDR3 consists of 12 residues. Trimming removed 4 bases at V and 8 bases at J, with 11 bases between. The CDR3 DNA is TGTGCCAGCAGTGCCTCCGGACAGGGCTACACCTTC. It is translated as CASSASGQGYTF.

The genes are TRBV10-3 and TRBJ2-1; TRBD2 might be the D (6 bases). CDR3 size: 14 residues. Trimming took off 4 bases at V and 5 bases at J, with 12 bases between the two ends. Germline V gene sequence: CDR1 ENHRY, CDR2 SYGVKD. The CDR3 is CAISASGANNEQFF. The CDR3 DNA reads as TGTGCCATCAGTGCATCGGGAGCTAACAATGAGCAGTTCTTC.

This clonotype has only a few counts. The chain uses TRBV28 and TRBJ2-5; 9 nucleotides agree with TRBD1. The CDR3 loop spans 13 amino acids. J gave up 11 bases and V 8 bases, and 12 bases lay outside the gene matches. CDR1 and CDR2 (germline): MDHEN, SYDVKM. CDR3 loop: CASSDRGIKEQYF. The CDR3 bases are TGTGCCAGCTCGGACAGGGGTATTAAGGAGCAGTACTTC.

The chain has TRBV6-6 and TRBJ2-7; unclear D gene. Germline V gene lookup returns CDR1 MNHNY and CDR2 SVGAGI (reference sequence). Trimming stripped 2 bases from V and 2 bases from J, with 13 bases between. The CDR3 consists of 15 residues. For the CDR3, the DNA is TGTGCCAGCAGTTACCCCTCGGTGGCCACCTACGAGCAGTACTTC. Translated, it gives CASSYPSVATYEQYF.

This clonotype was seen only a few times. The rearrangement joins TRBV2 to TRBJ2-1, with D unclear. Germline V gene data show CDR1 as SNHLY and CDR2 as FYNNEI. CDR3 length equals 13 residues. Trimming shortened V by 9 bases and J by 7 bases, and 16 bases separated the two germline ends. The CDR3 DNA reads as TGTGCCAGTCCGGGCTCCCCTGGGAATGAGCAGTTCTTC. Amino acid sequence: CASPGSPGNEQFF.

The chain carries TRBV28 and TRBJ2-7; D gene unclear. There are 13 residues in the CDR3. Germline CDR1 reads MDHEN; CDR2 reads SYDVKM. Trimming left V 6 bases short and J 5 bases short, with 14 bases between. CDR3 amino acids: CASRLQTADEQYF. The DNA of the CDR3 is TGTGCCAGCAGACTGCAAACTGCGGACGAGCAGTACTTC.

This clonotype was found a few times. The rearrangement links TRBV10-3 to TRBJ1-6, with a tentative D call TRBD1 (6 bases). The CDR3 sequence is 15 residues long. V lost 6 bases and J 6 bases, leaving 15 bases between the germline ends. Germline V CDR1 and CDR2: ENHRY, SYGVKD. The chain's CDR3 is CAISQQGSGNSPLHF. The CDR3 DNA follows: TGTGCCATCAGCCAACAGGGCTCGGGTAATTCACCCCTCCACTTT.

This chain links TRBV6-6 with TRBJ2-7, with D perhaps assigned TRBD1 or TRBD2 (5 bases each). Germline CDR1 is MNHNY and CDR2 is SVGAGI (reference sequence). This CDR3 comprises 15 residues. The V end was cut by 6 bases, the J end by 4 bases, with 19 bases between. The CDR3 nucleotides read TGTGCCAGCAGGACCGGGGCAGCAATTCCTTACGAGCAGTACTTC. As protein: CASRTGAAIPYEQYF.

Here the CDR3 reads CASSLSGARYKQYF. CDR3 DNA: TGTGCCAGCAGTTTATCAGGGGCGCGGTACAAGCAGTACTTC. The chain joins TRBV27 to TRBJ2-7; a possible D gene is TRBD1 (5 bases). The CDR3 runs 14 residues. The germline V and J ends were trimmed by 0 bases and 8 bases, with 14 bases remaining between them. Germline V gene lookup returns CDR1 MNHEY and CDR2 SMNVEV (reference sequence).

V usage is TRBV7-3 and J usage is TRBJ2-3, with 7 nucleotides matching TRBD2. Germline CDR1 is SGHTA and CDR2 is FQGTGA. This CDR3 spans 15 amino acids. The trim removed 3 bases at V and 4 bases at J, leaving 7 bases unmatched. CDR3 sequence reads: CASSFGAGEADTQYF. CDR3 DNA: TGTGCCAGCAGCTTCGGGGCGGGAGAGGCAGATACGCAGTATTTT.

This clonotype was detected a few times. This chain joins TRBV9 and TRBJ2-7; weak D call: TRBD2 (5 bases). Trimming removed 2 bases at V and 7 bases at J, with 13 bases between. Germline values: CDR1 SGDLS, CDR2 YYNGEE. The CDR3 length is 13 residues. This chain's CDR3 is CASSVEALGEQYF. The CDR3 nucleotides read TGTGCCAGCAGCGTGGAGGCCCTTGGGGAGCAGTACTTC.

The chain joins TRBV7-9 to TRBJ2-1, with D perhaps matching TRBD2 (5 bases). The CDR3 runs to 16 residues. V lost 1 base and J 0 bases, leaving 10 bases between the germline ends. CDR1 and CDR2 (germline): SEHNR, FQNEAQ (reference sequence). The CDR3 DNA reads as TGTGCCAGCAGCTTAGGTAGCGCGAGCTCCTACAATGAGCAGTTCTTC. Encoded protein: CASSLGSASSYNEQFF.

This clonotype has at least ten counts. The V and J genes are TRBV7-2 and TRBJ2-3; 11 bases agree with TRBD1. The ends lost 5 bases at V and 4 bases at J; junction bases unmatched: 2. The germline V gene encodes CDR1 SGHTA and CDR2 FQGNSA. CDR3 length: 14 amino acids. CDR3 sequence: CASSPGQGADTQYF. Written as DNA, the CDR3 is TGTGCCAGCAGCCCGGGACAGGGGGCAGATACGCAGTATTTT.

This clonotype was detected ten times or more. This chain joins TRBV7-9 and TRBJ1-6; no firm D call. Germline V gene data show CDR1 as SEHNR and CDR2 as FQNEAQ (reference sequence). The CDR3 length is 16 residues. V lost 5 bases and J lost 0, with 11 bases in between. CDR3 residues: CASSPQTSSYNSPLHF. The CDR3 region has the DNA TGTGCCAGCAGCCCTCAAACCAGCTCCTATAATTCACCCCTCCACTTT.